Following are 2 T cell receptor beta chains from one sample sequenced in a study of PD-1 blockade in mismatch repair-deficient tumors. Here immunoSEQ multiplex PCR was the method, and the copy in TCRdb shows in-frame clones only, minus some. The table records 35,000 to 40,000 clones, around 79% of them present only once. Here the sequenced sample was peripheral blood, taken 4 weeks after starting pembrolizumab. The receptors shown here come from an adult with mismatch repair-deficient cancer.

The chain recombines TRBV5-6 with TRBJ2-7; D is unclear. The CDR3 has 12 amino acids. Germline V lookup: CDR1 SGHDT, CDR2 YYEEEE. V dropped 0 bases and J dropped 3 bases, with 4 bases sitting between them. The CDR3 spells CASSLGDYEQYF. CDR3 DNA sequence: TGTGCCAGCAGCTTGGGGGACTACGAGCAGTACTTC. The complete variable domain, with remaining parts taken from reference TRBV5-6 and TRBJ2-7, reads DAGVTQSPTHLIKTRGQQVTLRCSPKSGHDTVSWYQQALGQGPQFIFQYYEEEERQRGNFPDRFSGHQFPNYSSELNVNALLLGDSALYLCASSLGDYEQYFGPGTRLTVT.

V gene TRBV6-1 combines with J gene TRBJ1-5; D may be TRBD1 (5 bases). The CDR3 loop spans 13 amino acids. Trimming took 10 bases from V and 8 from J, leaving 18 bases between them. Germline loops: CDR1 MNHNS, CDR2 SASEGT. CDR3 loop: CATRAKGTEPQHF. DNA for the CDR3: TGTGCCACCCGGGCCAAGGGGACGGAGCCCCAGCATTTT.